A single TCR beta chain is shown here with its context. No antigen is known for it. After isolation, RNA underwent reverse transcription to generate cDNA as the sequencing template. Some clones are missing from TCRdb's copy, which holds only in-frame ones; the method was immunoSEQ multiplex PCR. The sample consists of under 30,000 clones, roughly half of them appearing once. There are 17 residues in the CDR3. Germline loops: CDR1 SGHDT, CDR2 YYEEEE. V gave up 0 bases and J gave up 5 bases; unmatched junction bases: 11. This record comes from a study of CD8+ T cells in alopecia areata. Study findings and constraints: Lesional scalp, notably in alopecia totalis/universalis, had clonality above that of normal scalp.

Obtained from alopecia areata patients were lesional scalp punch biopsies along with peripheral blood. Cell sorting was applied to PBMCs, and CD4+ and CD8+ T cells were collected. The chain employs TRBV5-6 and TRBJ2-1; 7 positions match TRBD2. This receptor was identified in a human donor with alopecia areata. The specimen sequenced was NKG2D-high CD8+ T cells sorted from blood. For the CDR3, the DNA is TGTGCCAGCAGCTTGGCCTCGGGTAGCGGGTTTAACAATGAGCAGTTCTTC. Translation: CASSLASGSGFNNEQFF.